This T cell receptor beta chain was profiled in a study of blood T cell repertoires in COVID-19. The assay was immunoSEQ multiplex PCR, and TCRdb's table has in-frame clones only and misses some. Among about 220,000 clones listed, around 83% were seen once. Trimming at V came to 5 bases and at J to 4 bases, leaving 4 bases not matched to a gene. The CDR3 runs 13 residues. The chain has TRBV12-3 or TRBV12-4 and TRBJ2-5; 7 bases line up with TRBD1. The specimen was PBMCs or T cells enriched from blood (not recorded which). The TCR was taken from a woman aged 40 to 50 who had recovered from COVID-19. The CDR3 loop reads CASSPWDRETQYF. The CDR3 DNA reads as TGTGCCAGCAGTCCATGGGACAGAGAGACCCAGTACTTC.